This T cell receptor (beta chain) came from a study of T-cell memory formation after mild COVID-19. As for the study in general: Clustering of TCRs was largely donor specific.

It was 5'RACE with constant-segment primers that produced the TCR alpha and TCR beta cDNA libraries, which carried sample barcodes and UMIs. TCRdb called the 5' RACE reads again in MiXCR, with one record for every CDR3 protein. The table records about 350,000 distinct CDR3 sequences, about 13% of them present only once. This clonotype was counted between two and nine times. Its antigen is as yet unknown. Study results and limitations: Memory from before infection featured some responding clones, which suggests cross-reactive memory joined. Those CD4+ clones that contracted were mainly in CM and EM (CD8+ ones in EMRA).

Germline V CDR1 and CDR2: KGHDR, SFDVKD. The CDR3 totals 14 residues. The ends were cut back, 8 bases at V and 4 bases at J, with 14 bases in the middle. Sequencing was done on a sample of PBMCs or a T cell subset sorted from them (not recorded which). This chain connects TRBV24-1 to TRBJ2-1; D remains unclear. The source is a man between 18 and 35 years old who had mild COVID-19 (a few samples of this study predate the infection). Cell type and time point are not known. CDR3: CATNRRAPYNEQFF. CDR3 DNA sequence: TGTGCCACCAATAGGCGAGCCCCGTACAATGAGCAGTTCTTC.